This T cell receptor beta chain was captured by sequencing in a study of PD-1 blockade in classical Hodgkin lymphoma. Whole-study results and caveats: Exclusion applied to patients who initiated nivolumab less than 1 year following ASCT.

Noted time point: cycle 4 day 1 (C4D1), after about 6 weeks of nivolumab. Patients all relapsed after autologous stem cell transplantation, and there was variation in brentuximab vedotin exposure. Assay: immunoSEQ multiplex PCR; the TCRdb copy retains only in-frame clones and omits some. Of about 93,000 clones in the sample, over 75% are singletons; the top ten hold over 7.5%. With regard to this clone: Its antigen is unknown.

The sequences come from peripheral blood mononuclear cells (PBMCs), collected before the fourth cycle of nivolumab. This receptor was taken from a human donor with classical Hodgkin lymphoma.

This CDR3 reads CASNVRGAGNQPQHF. In DNA, the CDR3 is TGTGCCAGCAATGTCCGGGGGGCCGGCAATCAGCCCCAGCATTTT. V is TRBV19 and J is TRBJ1-5; possible D gene TRBD1, 6 bases. V was trimmed by 9 bases and J by 2 bases, leaving 17 bases between them. The CDR3 contains 15 residues. Germline V lookup: CDR1 LNHDA, CDR2 SQIVND (reference sequence). The whole variable domain, filled in from reference TRBV19 and TRBJ1-5, reads DGGITQSPKYLFRKEGQNVTLSCEQNLNHDAMYWYRQDPGQGLRLIYYSQIVNDFQKGDIAEGYSVSREKKESFPLTVTSAQKNPTAFYLCASNVRGAGNQPQHFGDGTRLSIL.